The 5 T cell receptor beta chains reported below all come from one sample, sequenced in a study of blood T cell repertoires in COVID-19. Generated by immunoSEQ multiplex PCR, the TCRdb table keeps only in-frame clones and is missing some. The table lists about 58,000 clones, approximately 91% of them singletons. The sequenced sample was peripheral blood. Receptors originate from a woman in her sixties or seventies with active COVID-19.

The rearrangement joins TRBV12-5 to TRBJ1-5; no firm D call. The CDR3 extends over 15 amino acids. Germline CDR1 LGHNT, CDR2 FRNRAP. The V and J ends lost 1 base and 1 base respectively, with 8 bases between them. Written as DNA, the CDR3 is TGTGCTAGTGGTTTGGAAGGACTCAGCAATCAGCCCCAGCATTTT. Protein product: CASGLEGLSNQPQHF.

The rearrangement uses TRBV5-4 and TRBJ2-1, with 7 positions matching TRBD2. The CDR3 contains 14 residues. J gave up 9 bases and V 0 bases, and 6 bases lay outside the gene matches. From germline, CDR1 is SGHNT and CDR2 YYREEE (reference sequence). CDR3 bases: TGTGCCAGCAGCTTGGCCTCCCCGGGGGGTGAGCAGTTCTTC. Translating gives CASSLASPGGEQFF.

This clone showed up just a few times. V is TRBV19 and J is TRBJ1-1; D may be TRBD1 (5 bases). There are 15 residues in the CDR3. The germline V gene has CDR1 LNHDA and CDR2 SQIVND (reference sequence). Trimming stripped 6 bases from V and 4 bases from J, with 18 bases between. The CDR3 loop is CASSLGAFGPTEAFF. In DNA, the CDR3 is TGTGCCAGTAGCCTAGGGGCCTTCGGGCCCACTGAAGCTTTCTTT.

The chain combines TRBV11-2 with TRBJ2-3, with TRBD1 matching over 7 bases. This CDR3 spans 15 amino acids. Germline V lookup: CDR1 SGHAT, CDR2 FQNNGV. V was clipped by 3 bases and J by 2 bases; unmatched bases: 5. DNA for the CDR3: TGTGCCAGCAGCTTTTGGACAGGCAACACAGATACGCAGTATTTT. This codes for CASSFWTGNTDTQYF.

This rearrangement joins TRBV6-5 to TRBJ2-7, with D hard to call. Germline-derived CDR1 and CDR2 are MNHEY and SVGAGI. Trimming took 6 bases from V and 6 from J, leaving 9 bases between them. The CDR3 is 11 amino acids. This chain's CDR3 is CASRLSGEQYF. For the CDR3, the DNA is TGTGCCAGCAGACTCTCGGGCGAGCAGTACTTC.